Included here is one TCR beta chain sequence, with context. What it binds is unknown. The data originate from a study of T cell repertoires and HLA-DP antigens. The germline V gene has CDR1 SGHRS and CDR2 YFSETQ. CDR3 size: 14 residues. V was clipped by 4 bases and J by 8 bases; unmatched bases: 7. Sequencing was performed with immunoSEQ multiplex PCR; in TCRdb, only in-frame clones are kept and a portion is missing. The profile covers roughly 70,000 clones, with roughly 77% appearing a single time and roughly 1.4% taken by the ten largest. Material for sequencing was CD4+ T cells from PBMCs. The receptor comes from a man aged 55 to 69 in good health and CMV-seronegative. The chain is built from TRBV5-1 and TRBJ1-4; TRBD1 agrees at 8 bases. This chain's CDR3 is CASSRTGSEEKLFF. CDR3 nucleotide sequence: TGCGCCAGCAGCCGGACAGGGTCGGAGGAAAAACTGTTTTTT.